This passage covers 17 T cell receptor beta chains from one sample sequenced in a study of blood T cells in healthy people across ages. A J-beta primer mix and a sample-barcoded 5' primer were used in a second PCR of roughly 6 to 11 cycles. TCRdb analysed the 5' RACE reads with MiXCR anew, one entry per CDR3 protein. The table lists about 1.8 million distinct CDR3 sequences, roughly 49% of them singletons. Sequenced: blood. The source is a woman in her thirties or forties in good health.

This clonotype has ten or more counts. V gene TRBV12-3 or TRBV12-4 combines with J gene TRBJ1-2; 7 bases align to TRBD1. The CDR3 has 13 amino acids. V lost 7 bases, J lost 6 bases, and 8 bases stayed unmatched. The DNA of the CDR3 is TGTGCCAGCAAACGACAGGGAATCGATGGCTACACCTTC. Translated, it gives CASKRQGIDGYTF.

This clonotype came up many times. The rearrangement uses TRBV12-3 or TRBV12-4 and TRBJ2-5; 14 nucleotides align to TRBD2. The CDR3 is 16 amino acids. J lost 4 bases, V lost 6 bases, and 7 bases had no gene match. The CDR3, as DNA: TGTGCCAGCAGAAAACCGGGACTAGCGGGGGCAGAGACCCAGTACTTC. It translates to CASRKPGLAGAETQYF.

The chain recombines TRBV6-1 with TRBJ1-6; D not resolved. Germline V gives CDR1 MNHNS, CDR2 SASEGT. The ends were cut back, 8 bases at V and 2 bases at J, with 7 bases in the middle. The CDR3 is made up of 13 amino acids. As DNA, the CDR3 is TGTGCCAGCTCCCCTGCCTATAATTCACCCCTCCACTTT. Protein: CASSPAYNSPLHF.

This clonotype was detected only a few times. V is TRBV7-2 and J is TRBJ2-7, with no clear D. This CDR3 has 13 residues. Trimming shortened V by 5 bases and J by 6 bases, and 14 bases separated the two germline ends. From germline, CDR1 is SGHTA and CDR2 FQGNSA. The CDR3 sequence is CASSGVGFGEQYF. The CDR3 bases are TGTGCCAGCAGCGGAGTAGGTTTTGGCGAGCAGTACTTC.

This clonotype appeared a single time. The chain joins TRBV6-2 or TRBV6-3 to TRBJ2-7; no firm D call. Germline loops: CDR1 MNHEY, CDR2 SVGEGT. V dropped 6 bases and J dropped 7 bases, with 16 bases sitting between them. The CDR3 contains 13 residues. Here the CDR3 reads CASSPDLPWEQYF. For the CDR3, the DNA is TGTGCCAGCAGCCCCGACCTCCCTTGGGAGCAGTACTTC.

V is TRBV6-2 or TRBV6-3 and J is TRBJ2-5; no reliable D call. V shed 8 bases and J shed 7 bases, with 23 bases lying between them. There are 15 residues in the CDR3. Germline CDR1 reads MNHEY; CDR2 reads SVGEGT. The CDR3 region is CASLLLGRGFGTQYF. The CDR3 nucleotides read TGTGCCAGCTTGCTCCTGGGCCGCGGTTTCGGGACCCAGTACTTC.

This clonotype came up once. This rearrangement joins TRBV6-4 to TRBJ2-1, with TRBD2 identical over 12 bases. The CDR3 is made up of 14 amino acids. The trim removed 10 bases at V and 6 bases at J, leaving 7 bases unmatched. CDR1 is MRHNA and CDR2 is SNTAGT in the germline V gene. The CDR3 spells CATAPSGGANEQFF. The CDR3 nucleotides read TGTGCCACCGCCCCTAGCGGGGGGGCCAATGAGCAGTTCTTC.

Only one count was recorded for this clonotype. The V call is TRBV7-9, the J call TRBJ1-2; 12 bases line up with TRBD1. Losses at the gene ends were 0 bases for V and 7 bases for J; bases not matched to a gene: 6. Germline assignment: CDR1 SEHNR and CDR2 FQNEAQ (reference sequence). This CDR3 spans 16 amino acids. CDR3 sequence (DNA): TGTGCCAGCAGCTTAGCGCAGGGACAGGGGGCGACTGGCTACACCTTC. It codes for CASSLAQGQGATGYTF.

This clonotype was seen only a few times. In DNA form, the CDR3 reads TGCGCCAGCAGTGAGTCGCCAGGCAATGGCTACACCTTC. Translating gives CASSESPGNGYTF. This chain links TRBV10-1 with TRBJ1-2; D unclear. Trimming pared 0 bases from V and 6 bases from J, leaving 8 bases between. CDR3 length: 13 amino acids. CDR1 and CDR2 from the germline V gene are WNHNN and SYGVQD (reference sequence).

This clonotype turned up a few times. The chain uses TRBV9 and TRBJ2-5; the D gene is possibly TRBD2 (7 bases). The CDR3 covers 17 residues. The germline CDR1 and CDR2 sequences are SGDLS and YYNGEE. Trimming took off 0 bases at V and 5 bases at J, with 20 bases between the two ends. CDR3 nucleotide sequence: TGTGCCAGCAGCGTAGAGCTGGGGGGGCTAGGAGGGGAGACCCAGTACTTC. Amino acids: CASSVELGGLGGETQYF.

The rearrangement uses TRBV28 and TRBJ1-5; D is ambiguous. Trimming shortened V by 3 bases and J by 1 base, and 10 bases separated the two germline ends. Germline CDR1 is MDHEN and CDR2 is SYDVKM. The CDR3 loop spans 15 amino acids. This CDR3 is CASSLGGHSNQPQHF. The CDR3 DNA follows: TGTGCCAGCAGTTTGGGCGGCCACAGCAATCAGCCCCAGCATTTT.

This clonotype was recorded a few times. Here the CDR3 DNA reads TGTGCCAGCAGCCCACGACTAGCGGGGGTTAATGAGCAGTTCTTC. Translation gives CASSPRLAGVNEQFF. J is TRBJ2-1 and V is TRBV9, with TRBD2 identical over 12 bases. This CDR3 contains 15 residues. The trim removed 4 bases at V and 7 bases at J, leaving 6 bases unmatched. Germline assignment: CDR1 SGDLS and CDR2 YYNGEE.

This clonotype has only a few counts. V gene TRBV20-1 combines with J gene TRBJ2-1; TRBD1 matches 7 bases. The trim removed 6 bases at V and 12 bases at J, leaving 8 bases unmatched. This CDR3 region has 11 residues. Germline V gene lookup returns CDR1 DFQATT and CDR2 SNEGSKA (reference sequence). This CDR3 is CSARGRWGQFF. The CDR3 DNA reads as TGCAGTGCGAGGGGGCGGTGGGGGCAGTTCTTC.

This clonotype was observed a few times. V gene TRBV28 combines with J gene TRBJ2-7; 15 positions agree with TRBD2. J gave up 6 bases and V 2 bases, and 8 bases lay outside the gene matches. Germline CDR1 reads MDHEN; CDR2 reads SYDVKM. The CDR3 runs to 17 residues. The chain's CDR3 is CASSLRGTSGGRGEQYF. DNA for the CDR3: TGTGCCAGCAGTTTACGCGGGACTAGCGGGGGGAGAGGCGAGCAGTACTTC.

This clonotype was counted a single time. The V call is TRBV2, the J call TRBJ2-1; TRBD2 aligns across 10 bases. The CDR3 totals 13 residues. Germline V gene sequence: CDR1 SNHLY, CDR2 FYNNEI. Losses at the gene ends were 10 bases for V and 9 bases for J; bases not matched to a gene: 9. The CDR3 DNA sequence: TGTGCCACCTTAGCGGGGGGAGTACTTGAGCAGTTCTTC. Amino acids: CATLAGGVLEQFF.

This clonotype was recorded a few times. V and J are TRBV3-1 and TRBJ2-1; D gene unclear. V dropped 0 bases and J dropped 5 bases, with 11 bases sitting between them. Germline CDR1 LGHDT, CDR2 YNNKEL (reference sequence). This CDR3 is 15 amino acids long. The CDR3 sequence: CASSQDSSRDNEQFF. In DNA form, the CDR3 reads TGTGCCAGCAGCCAAGATTCTTCCCGGGACAATGAGCAGTTCTTC.

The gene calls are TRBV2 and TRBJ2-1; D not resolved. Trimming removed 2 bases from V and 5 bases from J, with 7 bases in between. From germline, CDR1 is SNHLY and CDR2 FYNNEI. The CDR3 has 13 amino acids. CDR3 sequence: CASSESRNNEQFF. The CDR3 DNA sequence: TGTGCCAGCAGTGAAAGTCGAAACAATGAGCAGTTCTTC.